The rows below give T cell receptor beta chains drawn from one sample of a study of blood T cells in healthy people across ages. TCRdb used MiXCR to reprocess the 5' RACE reads, holding one entry per CDR3 protein. There are some 710,000 distinct CDR3 sequences in the sample; around 50% occur only once, and 15% to 20% lies in the top ten. The source material was blood. All receptors come from an elderly man in good health. CDR3s include the opening cysteine and the closing phenylalanine or tryptophan. The order of the fields is J gene, clone size, D gene, V gene, CDR3 DNA, CDR3 protein. D genes are given only for firm matches. For some rows the clone size is stated as once, few or many, or as a class when expanded; others skip it.

j_call: TRBJ2-3
clone_size: .
d_call: .
v_call: TRBV6-2/TRBV6-3
cdr3_nt: TGTGCCAGCAGTTACTCTCAAGAGAAAGCTATCACAGATACGCAGTATTTT
cdr3_aa: CASSYSQEKAITDTQYF

j_call: TRBJ2-7
clone_size: .
d_call: TRBD2
v_call: TRBV4-2
cdr3_nt: TGTGCCAGCAGCCAAGAGGCAACTAGCGGGATGTACGAGCAGTACTTC
cdr3_aa: CASSQEATSGMYEQYF

j_call: TRBJ2-5
clone_size: few
d_call: .
v_call: TRBV29-1
cdr3_nt: TGCAGCGTGAGGAGCGGAAAAGAGACCCAGTACTTC
cdr3_aa: CSVRSGKETQYF

j_call: TRBJ2-5
clone_size: .
d_call: .
v_call: TRBV5-1
cdr3_nt: TGCGCCAGCACCAGGGGAGGTCAAGAGACCCAGTACTTC
cdr3_aa: CASTRGGQETQYF

j_call: TRBJ2-7
clone_size: few
d_call: .
v_call: TRBV7-2
cdr3_nt: TGTGCCAGCAGTTTTCCGACCCTAGCGGAGCAGTACTTC
cdr3_aa: CASSFPTLAEQYF

j_call: TRBJ2-7
clone_size: many
d_call: TRBD2
v_call: TRBV20-1
cdr3_nt: TGCAGTGCTAGAGATAGGAGGATAGCGGGAGCGGGGGAGCAGTACTTC
cdr3_aa: CSARDRRIAGAGEQYF

j_call: TRBJ2-3
clone_size: few
d_call: TRBD2
v_call: TRBV30
cdr3_nt: TGTGCCTGGAATGAGGGAGGGCTACATACGCAGTATTTT
cdr3_aa: CAWNEGGLHTQYF

j_call: TRBJ2-7
clone_size: .
d_call: TRBD2
v_call: TRBV15
cdr3_nt: TGTGCCACCAGCAGAGATTTGGCGGGAGCATCCTACAATGAGCAGTACTTC
cdr3_aa: CATSRDLAGASYNEQYF

j_call: TRBJ2-5
clone_size: few
d_call: TRBD1
v_call: TRBV28
cdr3_nt: TGTGCCAGCAGTTCCAGACAGGGGTGGACCCAGTACTTC
cdr3_aa: CASSSRQGWTQYF

j_call: TRBJ2-6
clone_size: .
d_call: TRBD2
v_call: TRBV2
cdr3_nt: TGTGCCAACCGACTAGCGGCGGATTCCTCTGGGGCCAACGTCCTGACTTTC
cdr3_aa: CANRLAADSSGANVLTF

j_call: TRBJ2-2
clone_size: .
d_call: TRBD1
v_call: TRBV7-9
cdr3_nt: TGTGCCAGCAGCTTAATTCCGGGACAGTCGAACACCGGGGAGCTGTTTTTT
cdr3_aa: CASSLIPGQSNTGELFF

j_call: TRBJ1-1
clone_size: many
d_call: .
v_call: TRBV13
cdr3_nt: TGTGCCAGCAGCTTTAGGGGGATGAACACTGAAGCTTTCTTT
cdr3_aa: CASSFRGMNTEAFF

j_call: TRBJ2-4
clone_size: many
d_call: .
v_call: TRBV30
cdr3_nt: TGTGCCTTGGACTGGGGAGCCAAAAACATTCAGTACTTC
cdr3_aa: CALDWGAKNIQYF

j_call: TRBJ2-7
clone_size: .
d_call: TRBD1
v_call: TRBV29-1
cdr3_nt: TGCAGCGTAACCGGGACAGGGACCTACGAGCAGTACTTC
cdr3_aa: CSVTGTGTYEQYF

j_call: TRBJ2-7
clone_size: once
d_call: TRBD2
v_call: TRBV12-3/TRBV12-4
cdr3_nt: TGTGCCGGCAGTCTGACTAGCGGGAGCTACGAGCAGTACTTC
cdr3_aa: CAGSLTSGSYEQYF

j_call: TRBJ1-4
clone_size: .
d_call: TRBD1
v_call: TRBV20-1
cdr3_nt: TGCAGTGCTAGTTTACCTGGGACAGCCGAAAAACTGTTTTTT
cdr3_aa: CSASLPGTAEKLFF

j_call: TRBJ1-6
clone_size: .
d_call: .
v_call: TRBV12-3/TRBV12-4
cdr3_nt: TGTGCCAGCAGCCCTCCAAGATCACCCCTCCACTTT
cdr3_aa: CASSPPRSPLHF